This TCR beta chain was obtained from a study of T cell responses to AZD1222 COVID-19 vaccine. Looking at the study overall: Second doses at about 4 or about 12 weeks were pooled.

The germline CDR1 and CDR2 sequences are MGHDK and SYGVNS. The CDR3 runs 15 residues. The V end was cut by 3 bases, the J end by 1 base, with 12 bases between. This clone was observed once. Antigen specificity is unknown. Study observations and caveats: Females made up more of the donors, who were largely white British, and clonal diversity may have come out too low.

Repertoires were generated with immunoSEQ multiplex PCR, while TCRdb's copy carries only in-frame clones and drops some. This sample has roughly 200,000 clones, with just over 85% found just once. Source: peripheral blood, taken on day 0 of AZD1222 vaccination. The rearrangement links TRBV25-1 to TRBJ1-1; TRBD1 might be the D (6 bases). The clonotype originates from an adult in good health. The CDR3 DNA reads as TGTGCCAGCAGTGAGGGAACAGGGCAGAACACTGAAGCTTTCTTT. Translated: CASSEGTGQNTEAFF.